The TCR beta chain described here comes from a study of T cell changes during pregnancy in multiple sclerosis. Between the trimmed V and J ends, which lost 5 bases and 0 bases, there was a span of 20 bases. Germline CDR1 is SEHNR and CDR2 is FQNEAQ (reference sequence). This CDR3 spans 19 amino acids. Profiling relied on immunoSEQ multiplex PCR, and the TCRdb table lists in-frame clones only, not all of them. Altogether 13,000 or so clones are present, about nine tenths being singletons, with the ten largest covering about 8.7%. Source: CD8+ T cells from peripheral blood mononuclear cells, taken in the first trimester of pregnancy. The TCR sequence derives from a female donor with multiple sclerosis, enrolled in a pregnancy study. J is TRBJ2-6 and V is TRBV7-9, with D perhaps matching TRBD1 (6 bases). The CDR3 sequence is CASSQRVDRTYSGANVLTF. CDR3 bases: TGTGCCAGCAGCCAGAGGGTTGACAGGACCTACTCTGGGGCCAACGTCCTGACTTTC.